This T cell receptor (beta chain) originates from a study of Ad26.COV2.S vaccination and SARS-CoV-2 variants. Turning to the study itself: Each vaccinee took Ad26.COV2.S intramuscularly, once or twice 56 days apart.

Overall study findings and caveats: People who got the vaccine or the placebo had similar non-spike TCR breadth. Greater spike-specific TCR breadth was seen in vaccine recipients than in placebo recipients. Total T cell responses, in the TCR breadth and depth analyses, may have been underestimated.

Regarding this clone: What it binds is not known.

Clones were read by immunoSEQ multiplex PCR, and TCRdb kept only the in-frame ones, dropping some. The sample holds about 680,000 clones, about 89% seen once. J lost 2 bases, V lost 6 bases, and 11 bases had no gene match. CDR1 and CDR2 from the germline V gene are LGHDT and YNNKEL (reference sequence). The CDR3 consists of 16 residues. The sample's treatment: roughly 20 received Ad26.COV2.S at low or high dose, single or two shots; about 5 received placebo; per-sample allocation not given. Sampling took place 63 days after the first vaccine or placebo injection. This receptor was obtained from a person between 18 and 60 years old who received the Ad26.COV2.S COVID-19 vaccine or a placebo. The V and J genes are TRBV3-1 (or the pseudogene TRBV3-2) and TRBJ2-3; TRBD2 matches 7 bases. The specimen comprised peripheral blood, sampled in a trial of Ad26.COV2.S vaccine versus placebo. CDR3 in DNA: TGTGCCAGCAGGATGGGAAGCGGGGCCTTCACAGATACGCAGTATTTT. This gives the protein CASRMGSGAFTDTQYF.